Below, 11 T cell receptor beta chains from the same sample are listed, as sequenced in a study of cytomegalovirus exposure and HLA in healthy donors. The PCR used 60 Vbeta and 13 Jbeta primers. The repertoire was sequenced with immunoSEQ multiplex PCR; TCRdb's copy has only in-frame clones and lacks some. The table lists 150,000 to 200,000 clones, about 87% of them singletons. Sequenced: PBMCs. The receptors here all came from a woman aged 18 to 35 in good health and CMV-seronegative.

The chain combines TRBV6-6 with TRBJ1-4; perhaps TRBD1 as D (6 bases). The CDR3 covers 14 residues. CDR1 and CDR2 from the germline V gene are MNHNY and SVGAGI (reference sequence). V was trimmed by 7 bases and J by 5 bases, leaving 14 bases between them. The CDR3 reads CASNTGIINEKLFF. CDR3 nucleotides: TGTGCCAGCAATACAGGGATAATAAATGAAAAACTGTTTTTT.

This sequence joins TRBV4-1 and TRBJ1-2, with 9 bases that match TRBD1. The CDR3 loop spans 18 amino acids. V dropped 3 bases and J dropped 0; count of bases not matched to a gene: 11. Germline V CDR1 and CDR2: MGHRA, YSYEKL. In DNA form, the CDR3 reads TGCGCCAGCAGCCAGGTTCTGACAGGGGGTAATCCTAACTATGGCTACACCTTC. Residues: CASSQVLTGGNPNYGYTF.

The chain links TRBV13 to TRBJ2-2; 9 nucleotides line up with TRBD2. Unmatched junction bases numbered 7, after V lost 5 bases and J lost 0 bases. The germline gives CDR1 PRHDT, CDR2 FYEKMQ (reference sequence). The CDR3 is made up of 17 amino acids. CDR3: CASSLWGLAANTGELFF. For the CDR3, the DNA is TGTGCCAGCAGCCTATGGGGACTAGCAGCGAACACCGGGGAGCTGTTTTTT. Drawing the rest from reference TRBV13 and TRBJ2-2, the complete variable domain is AAGVIQSPRHLIKEKRETATLKCYPIPRHDTVYWYQQGPGQDPQFLISFYEKMQSDKGSIPDRFSAQQFSDYHSELNMSSLELGDSALYFCASSLWGLAANTGELFFGEGSRLTVL.

J is TRBJ1-1 and V is TRBV11-2, with a possible D match to TRBD1 (6 bases). Germline CDR1 and CDR2: SGHAT and FQNNGV. V was shortened by 6 bases and J by 4 bases, with 15 bases between the two germline ends. This CDR3 is 14 amino acids long. CDR3 region: CASRRTEGGTEAFF. The CDR3 DNA reads TGTGCCAGCAGGAGGACAGAGGGCGGCACTGAAGCTTTCTTT.

CDR3 coding DNA: TGTGCCTGGAGTGTATGGGGAGGAGCGGGAGTATACGAGCAGTACTTC. Protein: CAWSVWGGAGVYEQYF. The rearrangement links TRBV30 to TRBJ2-7, with 8 nucleotides matching TRBD2. There are 16 residues in the CDR3. With V trimmed by 0 bases and J by 4 bases, 11 bases remained unmatched. Germline lookup yields CDR1 GTSNPN and CDR2 SVGIG (reference sequence).

Only a few counts were recorded for this clone. This sequence joins TRBV5-1 and TRBJ2-2; D not resolved. V was cut by 4 bases and J by 0 bases, with 7 bases left in between. CDR1 SGHRS and CDR2 YFSETQ come from the germline V gene. The CDR3 has 14 amino acids. CDR3 nucleotides: TGCGCCAGCAGCAAGCGCCCGAACACCGGGGAGCTGTTTTTT. Translated, it gives CASSKRPNTGELFF.

V and J are TRBV6-5 and TRBJ1-4; 11 bases align to TRBD1. The CDR3 runs 15 residues. Losses at the gene ends were 5 bases for V and 7 bases for J; bases not matched to a gene: 6. Germline assignment: CDR1 MNHEY and CDR2 SVGAGI. The CDR3 region has the DNA TGTGCCAGCAGTCGCGGACAGGGGGCTAGTGAAAAACTGTTTTTT. It is translated as CASSRGQGASEKLFF.

The chain is built from TRBV19 and TRBJ1-5; D is uncertain. Germline loops: CDR1 LNHDA, CDR2 SQIVND (reference sequence). The length of the CDR3 is 15 residues. V lost 10 bases to trimming and J lost 1 base, with 17 bases between them. The CDR3 region is CATKEVVRSNQPQHF. CDR3 DNA: TGTGCCACTAAAGAGGTGGTGAGAAGCAATCAGCCCCAGCATTTT.

The V gene is TRBV30, the J gene TRBJ2-7; no clear D gene. The CDR3 sequence is 12 residues long. V lost 0 bases to trimming and J lost 4 bases, with 7 bases between them. Germline V lookup: CDR1 GTSNPN, CDR2 SVGIG (reference sequence). CDR3 loop: CAWSVIRYEQYF. CDR3 nucleotides: TGTGCCTGGAGTGTAATTCGGTACGAGCAGTACTTC.

The chain has TRBV7-8 and TRBJ2-1, with D possibly matching TRBD2 (6 bases). V shed 5 bases and J shed 0 bases, with 14 bases lying between them. CDR1 and CDR2 (germline): SGHVS, FQNEAQ. CDR3 length: 16 amino acids. CDR3 sequence (DNA): TGTGCCAGCAGCGAGGAGGGTCCCCCCTCCTACAATGAGCAGTTCTTC. Its translation: CASSEEGPPSYNEQFF.

The chain is built from TRBV5-1 and TRBJ1-6; perhaps TRBD1 as D (6 bases). Between the trimmed V and J ends, which lost 5 bases and 3 bases, there was a span of 6 bases. The germline V gene has CDR1 SGHRS and CDR2 YFSETQ. The CDR3 loop spans 13 amino acids. CDR3 protein: CASRTGYNSPLHF. The CDR3 DNA sequence: TGCGCCAGCAGGACAGGCTATAATTCACCCCTCCACTTT.